This TCR beta chain was observed in a study of pediatric ulcerative colitis. Broader study findings: Substantially fewer templates came from a couple of patients' blood samples.

During colonoscopy, one to two rectal pinch biopsies were collected. No immunosuppressive drugs were given to ulcerative colitis patients before diagnostic colonoscopy. As to this clone: The target antigen is unknown.

CDR1 and CDR2 from the germline V gene are MNHEY and SMNVEV (reference sequence). The CDR3 loop spans 18 amino acids. V was shortened by 6 bases and J by 4 bases, with 26 bases between the two germline ends. Some clones are missing from TCRdb's copy, which holds only in-frame ones; the method was immunoSEQ multiplex PCR. Found here are some 25,000 clones, 70% to 75% of them singletons; the top ten hold about 7.8%. Sequencing was performed on gut tissue. The clonotype originates from a boy between 5 and 17 years old with severe ulcerative colitis. The V and J genes are TRBV27 and TRBJ2-3, with D maybe TRBD1 (6 bases). CDR3 nucleotides: TGTGCCAGCAGACGAGAACCGATGGGGGCGTTGATTGCAGATACGCAGTATTTT. Amino acids: CASRREPMGALIADTQYF.